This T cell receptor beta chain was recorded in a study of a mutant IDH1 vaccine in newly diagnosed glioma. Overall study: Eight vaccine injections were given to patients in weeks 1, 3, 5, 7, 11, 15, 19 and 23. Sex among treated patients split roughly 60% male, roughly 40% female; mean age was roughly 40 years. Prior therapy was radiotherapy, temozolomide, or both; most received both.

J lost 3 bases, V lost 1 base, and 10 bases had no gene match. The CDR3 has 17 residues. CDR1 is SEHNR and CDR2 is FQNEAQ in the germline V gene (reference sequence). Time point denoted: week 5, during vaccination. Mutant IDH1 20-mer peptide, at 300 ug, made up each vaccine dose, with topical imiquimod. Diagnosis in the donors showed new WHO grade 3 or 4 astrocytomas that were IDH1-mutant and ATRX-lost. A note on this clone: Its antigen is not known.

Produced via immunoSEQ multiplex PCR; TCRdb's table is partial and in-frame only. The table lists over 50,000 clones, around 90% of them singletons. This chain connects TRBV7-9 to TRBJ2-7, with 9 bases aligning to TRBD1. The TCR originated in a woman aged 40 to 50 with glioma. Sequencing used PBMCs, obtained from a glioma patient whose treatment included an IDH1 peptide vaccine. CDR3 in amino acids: CASSLGVRQGGDYEQYF. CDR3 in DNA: TGTGCCAGCAGCTTAGGAGTCCGACAGGGGGGTGACTACGAGCAGTACTTC.